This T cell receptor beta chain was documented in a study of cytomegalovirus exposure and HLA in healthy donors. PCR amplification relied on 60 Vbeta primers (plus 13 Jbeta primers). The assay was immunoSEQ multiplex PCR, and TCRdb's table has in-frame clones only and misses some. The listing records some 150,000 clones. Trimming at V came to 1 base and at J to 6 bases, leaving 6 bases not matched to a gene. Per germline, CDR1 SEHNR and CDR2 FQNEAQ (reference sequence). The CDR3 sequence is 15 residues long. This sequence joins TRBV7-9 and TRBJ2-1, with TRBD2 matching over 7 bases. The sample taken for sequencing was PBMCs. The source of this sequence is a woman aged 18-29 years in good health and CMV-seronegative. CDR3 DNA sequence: TGTGCCAGCAGCTTAGTTCTGGGAGGGCCCAATGAGCAGTTCTTC. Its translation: CASSLVLGGPNEQFF.